This T cell receptor (beta chain) was sequenced in a study of PD-1 blockade in classical Hodgkin lymphoma. With V trimmed by 1 base and J by 5 bases, 14 bases remained unmatched. The CDR3 is made up of 18 amino acids. Germline V gene lookup returns CDR1 SEHNR and CDR2 FQNEAQ (reference sequence). Sequencing used immunoSEQ multiplex PCR; TCRdb keeps in-frame clones, though not all of them. Among tens of thousands of clones listed, over 80% were seen once. In regard to this clone: Its antigen remains unidentified.

Time point specified: cycle 4 day 1 (C4D1), after more than five weeks of nivolumab. Patients all relapsed after autologous stem cell transplantation, and there was variation in brentuximab vedotin exposure. CD4+ T cells were purified from thawed PBMCs by magnetic negative selection. Study results and caveats: Relapsed/refractory patients reportedly had lower baseline diversity than newly diagnosed patients. The diversity seen at baseline in complete responders resembled that of newly diagnosed patients. The repertoire differences lack a defined cause, possibly disease activity or prior therapy. Researchers reported that CD4+ TCR diversity, though not CD8+, rose significantly by C4D1.

The source material was CD4+ T cells from blood, sampled before the fourth cycle of nivolumab. The clonotype was recovered from a human donor with classical Hodgkin lymphoma. The rearrangement links TRBV7-9 to TRBJ1-5, with 7 bases that match TRBD1. The CDR3 region is CASSLDRGVTLRDQPQHF. CDR3 DNA sequence: TGTGCCAGCAGCTTAGACAGGGGTGTTACTTTACGGGATCAGCCCCAGCATTTT.